This T cell receptor (beta chain) was recorded in a study of blood T cells in healthy people across ages. PCR was performed a second time for about 7 to 11 cycles using a sample-barcoded 5' primer and a J-beta primer mix. TCRdb re-called the 5' RACE reads with MiXCR, one entry per CDR3 protein. The sample contains 600,000 or so distinct CDR3 sequences, less than 35% of which appear only once. CDR1 is KGHSH, CDR2 LQKENI, per germline. The CDR3 loop spans 15 amino acids. The trim removed 5 bases at V and 7 bases at J, leaving 14 bases unmatched. This receptor was identified in a woman aged 80 or over in good health. The J gene is TRBJ2-7, the V gene TRBV18, with TRBD1 matching over 7 bases. The material sequenced was blood. The CDR3 loop is CASSKPGQKYNEQYF. CDR3 DNA sequence: TGTGCCAGCTCAAAACCGGGACAGAAATACAATGAGCAGTACTTC.